The 22 T cell receptor beta chains given below trace back to one sample, sequenced in a study of blood T cell repertoires in COVID-19. Sequencing used immunoSEQ multiplex PCR; TCRdb keeps in-frame clones, though not all of them. The table has about 82,000 clones, 80% seen once. Material: peripheral blood. The receptors originated from a woman in her thirties or forties with active or convalescent COVID-19.

DNA for the CDR3: TGCGCCAGCAGCCAAGAATTACGAGCTGGCTACACCTTC. Translated, it gives CASSQELRAGYTF. The V gene is TRBV4-3, the J gene TRBJ1-2; D gene ambiguous. Trimming shortened V by 0 bases and J by 7 bases, and 9 bases separated the two germline ends. This CDR3 contains 13 residues. The germline V gene encodes CDR1 LGHNA and CDR2 YSLEER.

The chain joins TRBV9 to TRBJ1-6; D uncertain. The V end was cut by 4 bases, the J end by 10 bases, with 21 bases between. The CDR3 contains 16 residues. In germline, CDR1 is SGDLS, CDR2 YYNGEE. For the CDR3, the DNA is TGTGCCAGCAGCTCTACCCCTTCGCCAGGTTCCTCACCCCTCCACTTT. Its translation is CASSSTPSPGSSPLHF.

This sequence joins TRBV18 and TRBJ2-2; 10 positions agree with TRBD2. The V gene end was trimmed by 4 bases and the J gene end by 5 bases; junction bases not matched to a gene: 1. From germline, CDR1 is KGHSH and CDR2 LQKENI. This CDR3 has 14 residues. CDR3 in DNA: TGTGCCAGCTCACAGGGACTAGCGACCGGGGAGCTGTTTTTT. This translates into CASSQGLATGELFF.

V gene TRBV5-4 combines with J gene TRBJ1-2, with 10 bases lining up with TRBD1. The CDR3 length is 13 residues. Per germline, CDR1 SGHNT and CDR2 YYREEE (reference sequence). With V trimmed by 6 bases and J by 6 bases, 5 bases remained unmatched. In DNA form, the CDR3 reads TGTGCCAGCACCCTTGGACAGGGGGATGGCTACACCTTC. Protein: CASTLGQGDGYTF.

A few counts support this clone. The chain combines TRBV12-5 with TRBJ2-1; the match to TRBD1 covers 9 bases. This CDR3 is built from 15 residues. Germline CDR1 is LGHNT and CDR2 is FRNRAP. The V and J ends lost 3 bases and 7 bases, in that order; junction bases with no gene match: 7. The CDR3 here is CASGFRDRASNEQFF. Written as DNA, the CDR3 is TGTGCTAGTGGTTTCCGGGACAGGGCGTCGAATGAGCAGTTCTTC.

This clone was seen more than once but under ten times. This sequence joins TRBV21-1 and TRBJ1-1. TRBV21-1 constitutes a pseudogene. The CDR3 is 14 amino acids. CDR3 nucleotides: TGTGCCAGCAGCAAATCCACCCTAAACACTGAAGCTTTCTTT. It encodes CASSKSTLNTEAFF.

The rearrangement joins TRBV9 to TRBJ2-7; 10 nucleotides match TRBD2. J lost 4 bases, V lost 4 bases, and 8 bases had no gene match. This CDR3 comprises 15 residues. Germline V gives CDR1 SGDLS, CDR2 YYNGEE. In DNA, the CDR3 is TGTGCCAGCAGCCGCGGACTAGCGGTTACGTACGAGCAGTACTTC. This encodes CASSRGLAVTYEQYF.

V gene TRBV19 combines with J gene TRBJ2-4; 9 bases match TRBD1. The CDR3 has 18 residues. The V gene end was trimmed by 4 bases and the J gene end by 0 bases; junction bases not matched to a gene: 10. CDR1 and CDR2 (germline): LNHDA, SQIVND (reference sequence). CDR3 nucleotide sequence: TGTGCCAGTAGTAACAGGGGGCTGATCGTTCTAGCCAAAAACATTCAGTACTTC. It encodes CASSNRGLIVLAKNIQYF.

The genes are TRBV29-1 and TRBJ2-1, with D perhaps matching TRBD1 (5 bases). This CDR3 is built from 14 residues. V was pared by 7 bases and J by 9 bases, with 22 bases between. Germline V gene lookup returns CDR1 SQVTM and CDR2 ANQGSEA. CDR3 in amino acids: CSAGQGATSGEQFF. The CDR3 DNA reads TGCAGCGCTGGTCAAGGGGCCACGTCCGGTGAGCAGTTCTTC.

About this clone itself: Within the sample, other DNA sequences also encode this same CDR3. The V call is TRBV9, the J call TRBJ2-5; 11 nucleotides align to TRBD2. The CDR3 covers 17 residues. Germline trimming cut 1 base from V and 5 bases from J; bases unmatched to any gene: 10. The germline CDR1 and CDR2 sequences are SGDLS and YYNGEE. CDR3 nucleotides: TGTGCCAGCAGCGTAAGGGCTAGCGGGAGGTGGGGGGAGACCCAGTACTTC. Translation: CASSVRASGRWGETQYF.

J is TRBJ2-1 and V is TRBV11-3; no firm D call. V was clipped by 3 bases and J by 4 bases, with 7 bases between them. The V gene's germline CDR1 is SGHNT and CDR2 YENEEA. The CDR3 length is 13 residues. DNA for the CDR3: TGTGCCAGCAGCTTGCCCGGGTACAATGAGCAGTTCTTC. Translation: CASSLPGYNEQFF.

J is TRBJ1-1 and V is TRBV28, with 8 bases lining up with TRBD1. The ends lost 2 bases at V and 10 bases at J; junction bases unmatched: 9. Germline V CDR1 and CDR2: MDHEN, SYDVKM. The CDR3 length is 14 residues. The CDR3 here is CASSLGQGYRVAFF. The CDR3 DNA is TGTGCCAGCAGTTTAGGACAGGGATACCGTGTAGCTTTCTTT.

V gene TRBV11-3 combines with J gene TRBJ2-3, with 10 bases matching TRBD2. This CDR3 is built from 17 residues. V gave up 10 bases and J gave up 4 bases; unmatched junction bases: 17. CDR1 is SGHNT and CDR2 is YENEEA in the germline V gene. The CDR3 is CATAPAGSLAGADTQYF. The CDR3 region has the DNA TGTGCCACCGCACCGGCCGGCTCTCTAGCGGGAGCAGATACGCAGTATTTT.

This chain joins TRBV19 and TRBJ1-5, with 8 positions matching TRBD1. Germline assignment: CDR1 LNHDA and CDR2 SQIVND (reference sequence). CDR3 size: 15 residues. V was clipped by 5 bases and J by 6 bases; unmatched bases: 9. DNA for the CDR3: TGTGCCAGTAGTTTCGAGGACAGGGCAGGTCAGCCCCAGCATTTT. Translating it yields CASSFEDRAGQPQHF.

The V and J genes are TRBV18 and TRBJ1-6, with 7 bases lining up with TRBD1. V was pared by 0 bases and J by 9 bases, with 8 bases of the junction left unmatched. CDR3 length equals 16 residues. The germline V gene has CDR1 KGHSH and CDR2 LQKENI. The CDR3 region has the DNA TGTGCCAGCTCACCACCGAGGACAGGCTGGGGTTCACCCCTCCACTTT. Residues: CASSPPRTGWGSPLHF. The full variable domain, rest sourced from reference TRBV18 and TRBJ1-6, is NAGVMQNPRHLVRRRGQEARLRCSPMKGHSHVYWYRQLPEEGLKFMVYLQKENIIDESGMPKERFSAEFPKEGPSILRIQQVVRGDSAAYFCASSPPRTGWGSPLHFGNGTRLTVT.

V usage is TRBV5-1 and J usage is TRBJ2-6; 9 positions agree with TRBD1. The CDR3 has 18 amino acids. Looked up from germline, CDR1 is SGHRS and CDR2 is YFSETQ. V shed 0 bases, J shed 0 bases, and the junction held 4 bases outside the gene matches. CDR3 in amino acids: CASSLGTGAFSGANVLTF. The CDR3, as DNA: TGCGCCAGCAGCTTGGGGACAGGGGCTTTCTCTGGGGCCAACGTCCTGACTTTC.

This sequence joins TRBV19 and TRBJ1-5, with 8 positions matching TRBD1. This CDR3 comprises 14 residues. Losses at the gene ends were 5 bases for V and 2 bases for J; bases not matched to a gene: 2. Germline CDR1 and CDR2: LNHDA and SQIVND (reference sequence). CDR3 sequence (DNA): TGTGCCAGTAGTCCGACAGGGGGCAATCAGCCCCAGCATTTT. Amino acids: CASSPTGGNQPQHF.

V and J are TRBV27 and TRBJ1-2; no definite D call. This CDR3 contains 14 residues. Germline lookup yields CDR1 MNHEY and CDR2 SMNVEV (reference sequence). Trimming left V 6 bases short and J 1 base short, with 12 bases between. The CDR3 loop reads CASRTGVGNYGYTF. The CDR3 DNA sequence: TGTGCCAGCAGAACCGGAGTCGGTAACTATGGCTACACCTTC.

The genes are TRBV6-5 and TRBJ2-6; D is ambiguous. This CDR3 comprises 15 residues. V was pared by 2 bases and J by 0 bases, with 5 bases between. In germline, CDR1 is MNHEY, CDR2 SVGAGI. The CDR3 DNA follows: TGTGCCAGCAGTTACGGCAGCTCTGGGGCCAACGTCCTGACTTTC. Translating it yields CASSYGSSGANVLTF.

CDR3 sequence reads: CASSRAAGATWGRTDTQYF. The CDR3 bases are TGTGCCAGCAGCCGCGCCGCAGGGGCCACGTGGGGACGCACAGATACGCAGTATTTT. The chain has TRBV7-2 and TRBJ2-3; D perhaps matches TRBD1 (6 bases). V was clipped by 5 bases and J by 1 base, with 25 bases between them. CDR3 length: 19 residues. Germline loops: CDR1 SGHTA, CDR2 FQGNSA. Complete variable domain (other parts from reference TRBV7-2 and TRBJ2-3): GAGVSQSPSNKVTEKGKDVELRCDPISGHTALYWYRQSLGQGLEFLIYFQGNSAPDKSGLPSDRFSAERTGGSVSTLTIQRTQQEDSAVYLCASSRAAGATWGRTDTQYFGPGTRLTVL.

This clone was picked up a small number of times. The chain uses TRBV5-4 and TRBJ2-5; possible D gene TRBD1, 6 bases. The germline V and J ends were trimmed by 2 bases and 2 bases, with 10 bases remaining between them. This CDR3 region has 14 residues. CDR1 SGHNT and CDR2 YYREEE come from the germline V gene (reference sequence). DNA of the CDR3: TGTGCCAGCAGCTTACCCGGACAGCAAGAGACCCAGTACTTC. Translated: CASSLPGQQETQYF.

This clone was seen a single time. The J gene is TRBJ2-7, the V gene TRBV9; D unresolved. The germline V and J ends were trimmed by 0 bases and 0 bases, with 13 bases remaining between them. Germline V gene sequence: CDR1 SGDLS, CDR2 YYNGEE. CDR3 length equals 16 residues. The CDR3 reads CASSVGAIGGSYEQYF. Here the CDR3 DNA reads TGTGCCAGCAGCGTAGGGGCGATCGGTGGCTCCTACGAGCAGTACTTC.